This T cell receptor (beta chain) was identified during a study of blood T cells in healthy people across ages. Concerning this clonotype: Its antigen is undetermined.

For the second PCR, which ran for about 6 to 11 cycles, a sample-barcoded 5' primer and a J-beta primer mix were used. With 12 random nucleotides, a template-switch adaptor tagged each individual cDNA molecule. A single record per CDR3 protein comes from TCRdb applying MiXCR to the 5' RACE reads. The table records roughly 680,000 distinct CDR3 sequences, 52% of them present only once. Study observations and caveats: A strong correlation between TCR beta diversity and naive T cell percentage was seen.

Trimming took 3 bases from V and 6 from J, leaving 14 bases between them. CDR1 KGHDR and CDR2 SFDVKD come from the germline V gene. This CDR3 region has 15 residues. Donors ranged from 6 to 90 years old and were healthy Caucasians in Russia. V is TRBV24-1 and J is TRBJ2-1, with TRBD1 as a possible D gene (5 bases). Sequencing used blood. This TCR was sampled from a woman of 80 years or more in good health. The CDR3: CATSDVAWGANEQFF. Written as DNA, the CDR3 is TGTGCCACCAGTGATGTAGCCTGGGGCGCCAATGAGCAGTTCTTC.